A single sample gave rise to the 9 T cell receptor beta chains below, sequenced in a study of T-cell memory formation after mild COVID-19. A single record per CDR3 protein comes from TCRdb applying MiXCR to the 5' RACE reads. The sample carries 550,000 to 600,000 distinct CDR3 sequences, approximately 21% recorded once. The sample was PBMCs or a T cell subset sorted from them (not recorded which). The receptor set was obtained from an adult woman who had mild COVID-19 (a few samples of this study predate the infection). Cell type and time point are not known.

This clonotype was counted at least ten times. The chain joins TRBV7-3 to TRBJ2-1, with 10 nucleotides matching TRBD2. CDR3 size: 16 residues. CDR1 SGHTA and CDR2 FQGTGA come from the germline V gene. Trimming removed 5 bases from V and 2 bases from J; junction bases left unmatched: 6. CDR3 coding DNA: TGTGCCAGCAGCGGAGACGGGACTAGCGCCTACAATGAGCAGTTCTTC. It specifies CASSGDGTSAYNEQFF. Based on the CDR3 plus reference TRBV7-3 and TRBJ2-1, the full variable domain is GAGVSQTPSNKVTEKGKYVELRCDPISGHTALYWYRQSLGQGPEFLIYFQGTGAADDSGLPNDRFFAVRPEGSVSTLKIQRTERGDSAVYLCASSGDGTSAYNEQFFGPGTRLTVL.

The genes are TRBV24-1 and TRBJ2-7, with a possible D match to TRBD1 (6 bases). The CDR3 spans 13 residues. Germline loops: CDR1 KGHDR, CDR2 SFDVKD. V was shortened by 3 bases and J by 4 bases, with 9 bases between the two germline ends. CDR3 sequence reads: CATSDQGSYEQYF. CDR3 DNA: TGTGCCACCAGTGATCAGGGGAGTTACGAGCAGTACTTC.

This clonotype was observed at least ten times. The rearrangement uses TRBV23-1 and TRBJ2-1, with 7 bases that match TRBD2. TRBV23-1 falls under the ORF class, with uncertain function. CDR3 length equals 14 residues. J lost 6 bases, V lost 6 bases, and 8 bases had no gene match. CDR3 in amino acids: CASSGMTSSNEQFF. CDR3 bases: TGCGCCAGCAGCGGCATGACTAGCAGCAATGAGCAGTTCTTC.

This clonotype was seen a few times. This chain connects TRBV10-3 to TRBJ2-3; D tentatively fits TRBD1 or TRBD2 (5 bases each). Germline CDR1 ENHRY, CDR2 SYGVKD. This CDR3 has 16 residues. Trimming removed 8 bases from V and 0 bases from J, with 18 bases in between. The DNA for the CDR3 is TGTGCCATCGGCGGGTCAAGGGGATCTAGCACAGATACGCAGTATTTT. Translating gives CAIGGSRGSSTDTQYF.

The chain employs TRBV6-5 and TRBJ2-3; 7 bases fit TRBD1. CDR3 length: 16 amino acids. Trimming cost V 0 bases and J 1 base; bases outside gene matches: 4. The germline V gene has CDR1 MNHEY and CDR2 SVGAGI. The CDR3: CASSYSGGLGTDTQYF. The CDR3 bases are TGTGCCAGCAGTTACTCAGGGGGCCTCGGCACAGATACGCAGTATTTT.

The chain couples TRBV9 to TRBJ2-7, with no clear D. V was clipped by 0 bases and J by 3 bases, with 10 bases between them. Germline V gives CDR1 SGDLS, CDR2 YYNGEE. The CDR3 spans 14 residues. The CDR3 nucleotides are TGTGCCAGCAGCGTAGACGAGGCCTACTACGAGCAGTACTTC. Translated, it gives CASSVDEAYYEQYF.

This clonotype was picked up a small number of times. This chain links TRBV27 with TRBJ2-1; 7 nucleotides agree with TRBD2. The CDR3 is 17 residues long. Germline V gene data show CDR1 as MNHEY and CDR2 as SMNVEV (reference sequence). Trimming at V came to 4 bases and at J to 0 bases, leaving 9 bases not matched to a gene. CDR3 coding DNA: TGTGCCAGCAGTTACTCAACTAGCGTGCGCTCCTACAATGAGCAGTTCTTC. As protein: CASSYSTSVRSYNEQFF.

In its sample, this clonotype was seen a few times. This chain uses TRBV6-1 with TRBJ1-5; D call uncertain. Trimming removed 3 bases from V and 1 base from J, with 7 bases in between. Germline assignment: CDR1 MNHNS and CDR2 SASEGT. The CDR3 consists of 14 residues. The DNA of the CDR3 is TGTGCCAGCAGTGATTACTGGAGCAATCAGCCCCAGCATTTT. It specifies CASSDYWSNQPQHF.

This chain connects TRBV7-8 to TRBJ2-1, with D perhaps TRBD1 (5 bases). Trimming left V 5 bases short and J 5 bases short, with 16 bases between. This CDR3 is built from 15 residues. From germline, CDR1 is SGHVS and CDR2 FQNEAQ. For the CDR3, the DNA is TGTGCCAGCAGCCCCTACACCAGGGCCGACAATGAGCAGTTCTTC. Translating gives CASSPYTRADNEQFF.